A single sample gave rise to the 4 T cell receptor beta chains below, sequenced in a study of identical twins. A single record per CDR3 protein comes from TCRdb applying MiXCR to the 5' RACE reads. The sample contains 500,000 or so distinct CDR3 sequences, more than 13% of which appear only once. These data were also filed under a second study, of yellow fever vaccine responses in identical twins.

The sequenced sample consisted of CD4+ T cells sorted from blood. The receptors were gathered from a woman aged 18-30 years in good health.

The rearrangement links TRBV18 to TRBJ1-5; a weak D match, TRBD1 (5 bases). The CDR3 is 15 residues long. Germline CDR1 reads KGHSH; CDR2 reads LQKENI. V was shortened by 2 bases and J by 5 bases, with 13 bases between the two germline ends. Written as DNA, the CDR3 is TGTGCCAGCTCACCATGGGGGGATTTGGATCAGCCCCAGCATTTT. This gives the protein CASSPWGDLDQPQHF.

This clonotype came up many times. V and J are TRBV4-3 and TRBJ1-2; weak D call: TRBD1 (6 bases). Germline assignment: CDR1 LGHNA and CDR2 YSLEER. The CDR3 length is 13 residues. V shed 4 bases and J shed 8 bases, with 14 bases lying between them. CDR3 nucleotide sequence: TGCGCCAGCAGCCCCACAGGGAAGGAAGGCTACACCTTC. Protein sequence: CASSPTGKEGYTF.

The CDR3 DNA reads TGTGCCAGCAGCCGCCCCCCCCCACCCTTACGGGGTGAGACCCAGTACTTC. Translating it yields CASSRPPPPLRGETQYF. The chain uses TRBV3-1 and TRBJ2-5, with D possibly matching TRBD2 (5 bases). The CDR3 totals 17 residues. CDR1 is LGHDT and CDR2 is YNNKEL in the germline V gene (reference sequence). Between the trimmed V and J ends, which lost 4 bases and 5 bases, there was a span of 23 bases.

This chain joins TRBV6-1 and TRBJ2-3, with 10 bases aligning to TRBD1. Germline CDR1 is MNHNS and CDR2 is SASEGT. The CDR3 has 13 amino acids. The V and J ends lost 5 bases and 5 bases, in that order; junction bases with no gene match: 1. CDR3 region: CASSRTGGDTQYF. The CDR3 coding sequence is TGTGCCAGCAGTAGGACAGGGGGAGATACGCAGTATTTT.